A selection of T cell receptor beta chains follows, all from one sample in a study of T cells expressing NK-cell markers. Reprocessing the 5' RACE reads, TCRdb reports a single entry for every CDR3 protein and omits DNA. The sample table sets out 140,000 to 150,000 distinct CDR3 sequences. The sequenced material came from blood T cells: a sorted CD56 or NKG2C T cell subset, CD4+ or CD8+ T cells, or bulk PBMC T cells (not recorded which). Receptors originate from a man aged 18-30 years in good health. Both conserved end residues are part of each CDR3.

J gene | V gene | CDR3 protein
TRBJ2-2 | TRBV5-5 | CASSTPGTSGSVAGELFF
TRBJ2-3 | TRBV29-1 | CSVDPGGSTDTQYF
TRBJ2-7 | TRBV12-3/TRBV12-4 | CASSSGTGIDEQYF
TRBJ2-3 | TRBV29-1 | CSVEDLRTGDDTQYF
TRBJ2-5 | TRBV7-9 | CASSQRVDSQGLETQYF
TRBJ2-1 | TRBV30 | CAWLAGGSSEQFF
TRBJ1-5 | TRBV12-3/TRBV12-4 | CASSYPGTDSQPQHF
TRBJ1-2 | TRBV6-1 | CASSARGQGIYGYTF
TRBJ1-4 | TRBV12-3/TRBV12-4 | CASSPGTNEKLFF
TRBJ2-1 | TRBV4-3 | CASSQEREGLGEQFF
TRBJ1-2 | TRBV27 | CASSLGQGDGYTF
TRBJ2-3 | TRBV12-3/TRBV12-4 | CASSSLGTNDTQYF
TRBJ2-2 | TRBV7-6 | CASSSTSGNTGELFF